The 13 T cell receptor beta chains reported below all come from one sample, sequenced in a study of cytomegalovirus exposure and HLA in healthy donors. The PCR made use of 60 Vbeta and 13 Jbeta primers. Clones were sequenced by immunoSEQ multiplex PCR, and TCRdb holds only the in-frame ones, with some missing. The sample shows 100,000 to 150,000 clones, less than 85% of them seen only once. The source material was PBMCs. These TCRs come from a man in his forties in good health and CMV-seronegative.

J is TRBJ2-7 and V is TRBV7-9; D unresolved. The CDR3 totals 12 residues. In germline, CDR1 is SEHNR, CDR2 FQNEAQ (reference sequence). V was clipped by 2 bases and J by 3 bases, with 5 bases between them. CDR3 DNA: TGTGCCAGCAGCTTATCAGACTACGAGCAGTACTTC. Translating it yields CASSLSDYEQYF.

The chain links TRBV27 to TRBJ2-1, with D perhaps TRBD2 (5 bases). With 3 bases removed from V and 8 bases from J, the gap between germline ends came to 14 bases. Germline values: CDR1 MNHEY, CDR2 SMNVEV (reference sequence). The CDR3 contains 14 residues. CDR3 DNA: TGTGCCAGCAGTTTCAGTCTAGCCTCGGATGAGCAGTTCTTC. Translated, it gives CASSFSLASDEQFF.

The chain has TRBV30 and TRBJ2-7, with D possibly being TRBD2 (6 bases). Germline values: CDR1 GTSNPN, CDR2 SVGIG (reference sequence). The CDR3 runs to 12 residues. V was clipped by 8 bases and J by 2 bases, with 13 bases between them. CDR3 residues: CAPRAGTYEQYF. The CDR3 DNA reads as TGTGCCCCCCGGGCGGGGACCTACGAGCAGTACTTC.

The chain combines TRBV7-2 with TRBJ1-5; 7 bases match TRBD1. V gave up 5 bases and J gave up 7 bases; unmatched junction bases: 14. Germline V CDR1 and CDR2: SGHTA, FQGNSA. The length of the CDR3 is 16 residues. The CDR3 DNA sequence: TGTGCCAGCAGCCCCCGACAGGGCCAGGGAGACCAGCCCCAGCATTTT. This encodes CASSPRQGQGDQPQHF. The whole variable domain, filled in from reference TRBV7-2 and TRBJ1-5, reads GAGVSQSPSNKVTEKGKDVELRCDPISGHTALYWYRQSLGQGLEFLIYFQGNSAPDKSGLPSDRFSAERTGGSVSTLTIQRTQQEDSAVYLCASSPRQGQGDQPQHFGDGTRLSIL.

This clone was seen only a few times. The V gene is TRBV6-1, the J gene TRBJ2-3, with D perhaps matching TRBD1 (6 bases). Trimming shortened V by 6 bases and J by 4 bases, and 11 bases separated the two germline ends. Germline-derived CDR1 and CDR2 are MNHNS and SASEGT. The CDR3 has 13 amino acids. The CDR3 nucleotides are TGTGCCAGCAGGCCCGGACAGTCAGATACGCAGTATTTT. Protein product: CASRPGQSDTQYF.

The rearrangement links TRBV5-6 to TRBJ2-5; the match to TRBD2 covers 7 bases. V shed 0 bases and J 5 bases; nucleotides not matched to a gene: 4. CDR3 length: 14 amino acids. The germline V gene has CDR1 SGHDT and CDR2 YYEEEE. The CDR3 loop reads CASSLGRRGETQYF. The CDR3 nucleotides are TGTGCCAGCAGCTTGGGTAGGCGGGGGGAGACCCAGTACTTC.

The chain couples TRBV14 to TRBJ1-2; 7 bases fit TRBD1. CDR3 length: 13 amino acids. The germline V gene has CDR1 SGHDN and CDR2 FVKESK. V shed 4 bases, J shed 7 bases, and the junction held 6 bases outside the gene matches. CDR3 protein: CASSPTGVAGYTF. CDR3 nucleotides: TGTGCCAGCAGCCCAACAGGGGTAGCTGGCTACACCTTC. Drawing the rest from reference TRBV14 and TRBJ1-2, the complete variable domain is EAGVTQFPSHSVIEKGQTVTLRCDPISGHDNLYWYRRVMGKEIKFLLHFVKESKQDESGMPNNRFLAERTGGTYSTLKVQPAELEDSGVYFCASSPTGVAGYTFGSGTRLTVV.

This chain links TRBV30 with TRBJ1-1; maybe TRBD1 (5 bases). In germline, CDR1 is GTSNPN, CDR2 SVGIG (reference sequence). This CDR3 is 14 amino acids long. The V gene lost 7 bases and the J gene lost 1 base, with 16 bases spanning the gap. CDR3 residues: CASGVITGNTEAFF. For the CDR3, the DNA is TGTGCCTCAGGAGTGATAACAGGGAACACTGAAGCTTTCTTT.

This clone was observed once. V gene TRBV2 combines with J gene TRBJ2-7; the match to TRBD1 covers 7 bases. The CDR3 totals 13 residues. Germline V gene data show CDR1 as SNHLY and CDR2 as FYNNEI. The V and J ends lost 6 bases and 0 bases, in that order; junction bases with no gene match: 2. The CDR3, as DNA: TGTGCCAGCAGGCAGGGGGTCTCCTACGAGCAGTACTTC. Residues: CASRQGVSYEQYF.

This chain connects TRBV28 to TRBJ1-5; no firm D call. Germline V CDR1 and CDR2: MDHEN, SYDVKM. V was clipped by 7 bases and J by 6 bases, with 13 bases between them. The CDR3 is 13 amino acids. CDR3 bases: TGTGCCAGCACCGCGGCCCACGTTCAGCCCCAGCATTTT. Residues: CASTAAHVQPQHF.

This chain connects TRBV27 to TRBJ1-1, with D possibly matching TRBD1 (6 bases). The CDR3 runs 17 residues. Germline loops: CDR1 MNHEY, CDR2 SMNVEV (reference sequence). V dropped 4 bases and J dropped 5 bases, with 23 bases sitting between them. Written as DNA, the CDR3 is TGTGCCAGCAGTTCCACATGGTCCTCAGGGGTGTGGACTGAAGCTTTCTTT. Its protein product is CASSSTWSSGVWTEAFF.

The genes are TRBV19 and TRBJ1-4; TRBD1 matches 8 bases. V trimming: 9 bases; J trimming: 1 base; junction bases outside the gene matches: 7. Germline V gives CDR1 LNHDA, CDR2 SQIVND (reference sequence). This CDR3 is 15 amino acids long. The CDR3 sequence is CASRDRSGTNEKLFF. The CDR3 DNA is TGTGCCAGCAGGGACAGGTCAGGAACTAATGAAAAACTGTTTTTT.

The chain joins TRBV18 to TRBJ2-7; 7 bases match TRBD1. From germline, CDR1 is KGHSH and CDR2 LQKENI. With 4 bases clipped from V and 0 bases from J, the junction kept 6 bases outside the gene matches. The CDR3 length is 15 residues. The CDR3 here is CASSLGQQISYEQYF. The CDR3 DNA follows: TGTGCCAGCTCACTGGGACAGCAGATCTCCTACGAGCAGTACTTC. Full variable domain (rest looked up from reference TRBV18 and TRBJ2-7): NAGVMQNPRHLVRRRGQEARLRCSPMKGHSHVYWYRQLPEEGLKFMVYLQKENIIDESGMPKERFSAEFPKEGPSILRIQQVVRGDSAAYFCASSLGQQISYEQYFGPGTRLTVT.